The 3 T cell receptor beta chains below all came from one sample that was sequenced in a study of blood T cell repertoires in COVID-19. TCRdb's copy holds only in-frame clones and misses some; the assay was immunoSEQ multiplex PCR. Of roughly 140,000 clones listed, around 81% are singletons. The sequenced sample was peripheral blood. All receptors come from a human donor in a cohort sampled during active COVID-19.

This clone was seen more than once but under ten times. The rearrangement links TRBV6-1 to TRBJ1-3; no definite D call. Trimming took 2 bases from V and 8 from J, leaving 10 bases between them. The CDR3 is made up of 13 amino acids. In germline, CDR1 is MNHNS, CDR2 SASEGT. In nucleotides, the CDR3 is TGTGCCAGCAGTGAAAGCGAATGGGACACCATATATTTT. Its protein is CASSESEWDTIYF.

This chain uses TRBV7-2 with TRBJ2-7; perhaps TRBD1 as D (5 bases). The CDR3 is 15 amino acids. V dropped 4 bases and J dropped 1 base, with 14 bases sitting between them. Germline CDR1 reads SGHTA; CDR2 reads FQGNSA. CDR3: CASSSPGFPSYEQYF. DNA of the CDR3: TGTGCCAGCAGCTCCCCAGGGTTCCCTTCCTACGAGCAGTACTTC.

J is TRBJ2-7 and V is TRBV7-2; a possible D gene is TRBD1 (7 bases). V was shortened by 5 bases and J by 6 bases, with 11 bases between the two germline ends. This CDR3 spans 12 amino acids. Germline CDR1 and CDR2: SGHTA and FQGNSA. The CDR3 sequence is CASSKQGGEQYF. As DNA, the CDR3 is TGTGCCAGCAGCAAGCAGGGGGGCGAGCAGTACTTC.